This TCR beta chain emerged from a study of blood T cell repertoires in COVID-19. V was clipped by 4 bases and J by 6 bases, with 13 bases between them. This CDR3 region has 13 residues. The V gene's germline CDR1 is SQVTM and CDR2 ANQGSEA. In the original processing: The authors estimated nucleated cell counts from reference gene primer amplification. Sequencing used immunoSEQ multiplex PCR; TCRdb keeps in-frame clones, though not all of them. The DNA was the basis for D and trimming; V, J and clone size are from that table. Found here are 150,000 to 200,000 clones, roughly nine tenths of them singletons; the top ten hold roughly 11%.

The origin of this receptor is a woman aged 60 to 75 with COVID-19, enrolled during active disease. The chain employs TRBV29-1 and TRBJ1-5; D uncertain. What was sequenced was peripheral blood. CDR3 DNA sequence: TGCAGCGTTGGTGGTCAGTCTAGTCAGCCCCAGCATTTT. Its translation: CSVGGQSSQPQHF.